This T cell receptor (beta chain) was observed in a study of graft-versus-host responses after intestinal transplantation. Broader study findings: Allograft graft-versus-host to host-versus-graft clonal ratios ran high in patients with graft-donor T cell macrochimerism.

Germline V gene lookup returns CDR1 MNHNS and CDR2 SASEGT. V was trimmed by 3 bases and J by 2 bases, leaving 5 bases between them. The CDR3 extends over 13 amino acids. TCRdb keeps only in-frame clones here, not all; method: immunoSEQ multiplex PCR. The repertoire holds 130,000 to 150,000 clones, with around 90% as singletons. Notes on this clone: What it recognizes is unknown.

This sequence joins TRBV6-1 and TRBJ1-3; D remains unclear. The clonotype was recovered from a human donor who received an intestinal transplant. The specimen was unstimulated CD4+ T cells sorted from spleen or lymph node cells, collected before intestinal transplant. CDR3 nucleotides: TGTGCCAGCAGTGACGGGACTGGAAACACCATATATTTT. Amino acid sequence: CASSDGTGNTIYF.